This note documents a single T cell receptor (beta chain) sequence. Its matching antigen is unknown. Other DNA sequences from this sample encode an identical CDR3 as well. The sample originates from a study of OX40 agonist ivuxolimab in advanced cancers. In the study overall: Ivuxolimab, which is an agonistic anti-OX40 (CD134) antibody, was administered to the patients. Study-wide points: Mean expanded clone counts were higher in CD8+ than CD4+ T cells. Certain nonresponding patients likewise had low normalized T-cell clonal expansion.

The germline V gene encodes CDR1 MNHEY and CDR2 SMNVEV (reference sequence). The V end lost 6 bases, the J end lost 5 bases, and 7 bases lay between the germline ends. The CDR3 consists of 11 residues. Profiled with immunoSEQ multiplex PCR; TCRdb holds only in-frame clones, not every one. Among more than 60,000 clones listed, around 85% were seen once. Sampled blood was obtained at baseline, cycle 4 day 1, and cycle 7 day 1. The gene calls are TRBV27 and TRBJ1-2; no clear D. The input for sequencing was CD4+ or CD8+ T cells sorted from blood, taken in a trial of the OX40 agonist ivuxolimab. The receptor's source is an adult with an advanced solid tumor such as melanoma, head and neck, liver or kidney cancer. CDR3 amino acids: CASRSIYGYTF. DNA for the CDR3: TGTGCCAGCAGATCGATTTATGGCTACACCTTC.